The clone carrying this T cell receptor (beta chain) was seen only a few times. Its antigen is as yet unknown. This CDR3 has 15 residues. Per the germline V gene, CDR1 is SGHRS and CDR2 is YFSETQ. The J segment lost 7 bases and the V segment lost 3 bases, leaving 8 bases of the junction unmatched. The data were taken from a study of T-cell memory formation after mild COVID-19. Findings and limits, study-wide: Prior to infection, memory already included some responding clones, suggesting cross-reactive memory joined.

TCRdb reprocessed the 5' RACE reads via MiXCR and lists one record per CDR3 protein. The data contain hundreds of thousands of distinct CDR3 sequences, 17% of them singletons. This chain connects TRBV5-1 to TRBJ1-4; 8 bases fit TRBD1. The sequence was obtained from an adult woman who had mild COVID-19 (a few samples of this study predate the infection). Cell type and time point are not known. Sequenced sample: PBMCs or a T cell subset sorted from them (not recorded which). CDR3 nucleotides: TGCGCCAGCAGCTCCGGACAGGGAAAGGCTGAAAAACTGTTTTTT. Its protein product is CASSSGQGKAEKLFF.